The sequence of this T cell receptor (beta chain) was determined in a study of human T cells and chemical hapten exposure. Time point in this sample: patch test 2, 6 weeks after DPC sensitization. Treatment in this sample: therapeutic diphenylcyclopropenone sensitization with weekly scalp DPC. Trimming stripped 3 bases from V and 0 bases from J, with 6 bases between. CDR1 DFQATT and CDR2 SNEGSKA come from the germline V gene (reference sequence). The CDR3 is 13 residues long. From the RACE reads, TCRdb called clonotypes with MiXCR, one entry per CDR3 protein. The repertoire has roughly 50,000 distinct CDR3 sequences, around 9.4% of them found once; the top ten carry approximately 1.7%. This clonotype was recorded many times.

This receptor was identified in a woman in her forties or fifties with alopecia areata. Some clones in this sample may be carry-over from other donors' samples. The rearrangement uses TRBV20-1 and TRBJ2-1; no firm D call. Source: whole blood, taken in connection with sensitization to the hapten diphenylcyclopropenone (DPC). CDR3 residues: CSARLSSYNEQFF. The CDR3 DNA sequence: TGCAGTGCTAGGCTGAGCTCCTACAATGAGCAGTTCTTC.